Shown below are 19 T cell receptor beta chains from a single sample sequenced in a study of OX40 agonist ivuxolimab in advanced cancers. Here immunoSEQ multiplex PCR was the method, and the copy in TCRdb shows in-frame clones only, minus some. Here the sample spans around 80,000 clones, about 90% being singletons. The sample in question was CD4+ or CD8+ T cells sorted from blood, obtained in a trial of the OX40 agonist ivuxolimab. These receptors were obtained from an adult with an advanced solid tumor such as melanoma, head and neck, liver or kidney cancer.

This rearrangement joins TRBV19 to TRBJ2-3, with TRBD2 identical over 10 bases. V dropped 1 base and J dropped 2; count of bases not matched to a gene: 6. Germline assignment: CDR1 LNHDA and CDR2 SQIVND (reference sequence). CDR3 size: 17 residues. The DNA of the CDR3 is TGTGCCAGTAGTATAGTAAGGCTAGCGGGGGACACAGATACGCAGTATTTT. Amino acid sequence: CASSIVRLAGDTDTQYF.

The V gene is TRBV10-1, the J gene TRBJ2-2; D gene ambiguous. Germline CDR1 is WNHNN and CDR2 is SYGVQD (reference sequence). The CDR3 has 14 residues. V was pared by 4 bases and J by 1 base, with 7 bases between. In DNA, the CDR3 is TGCGCCAGCAGTGTTTCGCGGAACACCGGGGAGCTGTTTTTT. Its translation is CASSVSRNTGELFF.

This clone has just one count. This rearrangement joins TRBV13 to TRBJ2-7; D gene uncertain. The CDR3 covers 13 residues. V lost 2 bases and J 1 base, leaving 6 bases between the germline ends. The germline V gene has CDR1 PRHDT and CDR2 FYEKMQ (reference sequence). In DNA form, the CDR3 reads TGTGCCAGCAGCTTAACAGATTCCTACGAGCAGTACTTC. Encoded protein: CASSLTDSYEQYF.

The chain links TRBV27 to TRBJ1-2; D gene uncertain. The CDR3 length is 13 residues. Trimming stripped 0 bases from V and 6 bases from J, with 8 bases between. CDR1 is MNHEY and CDR2 is SMNVEV in the germline V gene (reference sequence). The CDR3 here is CASSLSRVHGYTF. The CDR3 DNA reads as TGTGCCAGCAGTTTATCCCGGGTCCATGGCTACACCTTC.

The rearrangement uses TRBV11-2 and TRBJ2-7; a possible D gene is TRBD1 (7 bases). The germline V gene has CDR1 SGHAT and CDR2 FQNNGV. Trimming took 1 base from V and 4 from J, leaving 14 bases between them. CDR3 size: 15 residues. DNA of the CDR3: TGTGCCAGCAGCTTAGGGCCGACAGGGAGGTACGAGCAGTACTTC. It yields the protein CASSLGPTGRYEQYF.

The CDR3 region has the DNA TGCGCCAGCAGCCAAGATCGCGAGGGCTCTGGAAACACCATATATTTT. Its translation: CASSQDREGSGNTIYF. This chain connects TRBV4-1 to TRBJ1-3; D ambiguous. The CDR3 runs 16 residues. V was pared by 0 bases and J by 0 bases, with 9 bases between. Germline CDR1 MGHRA, CDR2 YSYEKL.

The chain is built from TRBV7-8 and TRBJ2-4, with TRBD1 as a possible D gene (5 bases). CDR3 length: 16 amino acids. Per the germline V gene, CDR1 is SGHVS and CDR2 is FQNEAQ. The germline V and J ends were trimmed by 2 bases and 0 bases, with 11 bases remaining between them. The CDR3 reads CASSLSGILAKNIQYF. The CDR3 DNA follows: TGTGCCAGCAGCTTATCAGGGATTTTAGCCAAAAACATTCAGTACTTC.

As for this clone: This sample also contains other DNA sequences that code for the same CDR3. V and J are TRBV6-5 and TRBJ2-7; no reliable D call. Trimming removed 8 bases from V and 3 bases from J, with 5 bases in between. Germline V gene sequence: CDR1 MNHEY, CDR2 SVGAGI. The CDR3 covers 10 residues. CDR3 residues: CASGSYEQYF. CDR3 sequence (DNA): TGTGCCAGCGGCAGCTACGAGCAGTACTTC.

This clone was recorded a few times. The same CDR3 arises from other DNA sequences in this sample as well. This chain links TRBV27 with TRBJ1-1; no clear D. Trimming removed 2 bases at V and 1 base at J, with 5 bases between. Germline V CDR1 and CDR2: MNHEY, SMNVEV (reference sequence). This CDR3 is built from 13 residues. CDR3 loop: CASSLGSNTEAFF. The CDR3 DNA follows: TGTGCCAGCAGTTTAGGGTCGAACACTGAAGCTTTCTTT.

J is TRBJ2-7 and V is TRBV5-5; D is undetermined. The germline CDR1 and CDR2 sequences are SGHKS and YYEKEE (reference sequence). The CDR3 contains 16 residues. Trimming removed 5 bases from V and 1 base from J, with 19 bases in between. The CDR3 DNA is TGTGCCAGCAGTTTTTTGGGCAGCACCCATTCCTACGAGCAGTACTTC. Protein: CASSFLGSTHSYEQYF.

This clone was seen a single time. The chain couples TRBV7-9 to TRBJ2-5, with 11 nucleotides matching TRBD2. Germline CDR1 reads SEHNR; CDR2 reads FQNEAQ (reference sequence). Germline trimming cut 5 bases from V and 0 bases from J; bases unmatched to any gene: 5. The CDR3 is 16 residues long. CDR3 amino acids: CASSKPSGGYQETQYF. DNA for the CDR3: TGTGCCAGCAGCAAACCTAGCGGGGGGTACCAAGAGACCCAGTACTTC.

J is TRBJ2-7 and V is TRBV7-9; 7 bases are a match to TRBD2. Trimming at V came to 5 bases and at J to 0 bases, leaving 4 bases not matched to a gene. Germline assignment: CDR1 SEHNR and CDR2 FQNEAQ (reference sequence). The CDR3 has 14 residues. Here the CDR3 reads CASSHGGSSYEQYF. The CDR3, as DNA: TGTGCCAGCAGCCACGGGGGGAGCTCCTACGAGCAGTACTTC.

The chain combines TRBV27 with TRBJ2-7, with a possible D match to TRBD1 (5 bases). V gave up 0 bases and J gave up 9 bases, with 21 bases separating them. CDR1 MNHEY and CDR2 SMNVEV come from the germline V gene (reference sequence). The CDR3 covers 16 residues. CDR3: CASSLSSGFTFLGQYF. CDR3 DNA sequence: TGTGCCAGCAGTTTATCCTCAGGGTTCACCTTTTTGGGGCAGTACTTC.

This chain joins TRBV19 and TRBJ1-1; TRBD1 might be the D (5 bases). The CDR3 length is 15 residues. Trimming pared 7 bases from V and 5 bases from J, leaving 20 bases between. Germline-derived CDR1 and CDR2 are LNHDA and SQIVND (reference sequence). CDR3 region: CASTMGVWDGTEAFF. CDR3 nucleotides: TGTGCCAGTACCATGGGAGTTTGGGACGGTACTGAAGCTTTCTTT.

V and J are TRBV27 and TRBJ1-5; no firm D call. The V and J ends lost 3 bases and 0 bases respectively, with 6 bases between them. Germline CDR1 and CDR2: MNHEY and SMNVEV (reference sequence). The CDR3 length is 14 residues. CDR3 loop: CASSLAYSNQPQHF. The CDR3 bases are TGTGCCAGCAGTTTGGCTTATAGCAATCAGCCCCAGCATTTT.

The chain carries TRBV27 and TRBJ2-2; TRBD2 aligns across 8 bases. Trimming took 5 bases from V and 1 from J; bases not matched to a gene: 9. The germline gives CDR1 MNHEY, CDR2 SMNVEV (reference sequence). CDR3 length: 17 residues. CDR3 residues: CASSALPGLGNTGELFF. The CDR3 nucleotides read TGTGCCAGCAGTGCCCTGCCGGGACTAGGGAACACCGGGGAGCTGTTTTTT.

This chain uses TRBV19 with TRBJ2-1, with a possible D match to TRBD2 (6 bases). The CDR3 totals 15 residues. The V end was cut by 3 bases, the J end by 4 bases, with 13 bases between. Looked up from germline, CDR1 is LNHDA and CDR2 is SQIVND (reference sequence). The CDR3, as DNA: TGTGCCAGTAGTATCGGGGCGGGGTGGTACAATGAGCAGTTCTTC. It is translated as CASSIGAGWYNEQFF.

The CDR3 loop reads CASSQLGRHSGNIQYF. CDR3 sequence (DNA): TGTGCCAGCAGCCAGTTGGGGAGACATTCTGGAAACATTCAGTACTTC. The V gene is TRBV14, the J gene TRBJ2-4; D may be TRBD2 (5 bases). The CDR3 runs 16 residues. The V and J ends lost 3 bases and 6 bases respectively, with 18 bases between them. In germline, CDR1 is SGHDN, CDR2 FVKESK.

V is TRBV4-2 and J is TRBJ2-3, with D possibly matching TRBD2 (7 bases). Germline CDR1 is LGHNA and CDR2 is YNFKEQ. CDR3 length equals 18 residues. The V end lost 4 bases, the J end lost 0 bases, and 20 bases lay between the germline ends. CDR3 nucleotides: TGTGCCAGCAGCCTAAATAAGTGGGGGGGCCTTAGCACAGATACGCAGTATTTT. It codes for CASSLNKWGGLSTDTQYF.